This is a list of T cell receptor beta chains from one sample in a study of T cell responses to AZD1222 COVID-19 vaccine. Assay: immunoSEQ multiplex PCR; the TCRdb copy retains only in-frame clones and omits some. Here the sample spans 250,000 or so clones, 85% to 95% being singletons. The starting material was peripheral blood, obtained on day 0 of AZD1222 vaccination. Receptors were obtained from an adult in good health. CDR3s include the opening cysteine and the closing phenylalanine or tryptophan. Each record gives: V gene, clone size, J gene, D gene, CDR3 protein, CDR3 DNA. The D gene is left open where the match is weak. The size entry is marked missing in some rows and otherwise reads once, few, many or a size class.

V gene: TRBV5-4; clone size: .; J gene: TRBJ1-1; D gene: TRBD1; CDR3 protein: CASSSKTGEGAFF; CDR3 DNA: TGTGCCAGCAGCTCTAAGACAGGGGAAGGGGCTTTCTTT
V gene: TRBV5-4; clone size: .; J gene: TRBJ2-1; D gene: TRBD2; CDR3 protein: CASSHATSGGDEQFF; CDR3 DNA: TGTGCCAGCAGCCACGCGACTAGCGGGGGCGATGAGCAGTTCTTC
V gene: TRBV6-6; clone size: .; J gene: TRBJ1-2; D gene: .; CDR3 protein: CASSYGGASSYTF; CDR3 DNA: TGTGCCAGCAGTTACGGGGGGGCGAGTAGCTACACCTTC
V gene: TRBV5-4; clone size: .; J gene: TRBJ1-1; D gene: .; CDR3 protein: CASSLDWGAREAFF; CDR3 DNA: TGTGCCAGCAGCTTGGATTGGGGGGCAAGGGAAGCTTTCTTT
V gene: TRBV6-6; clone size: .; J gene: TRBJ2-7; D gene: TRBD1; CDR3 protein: CASGDGQGKYEQYF; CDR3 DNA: TGTGCCAGCGGTGACGGACAGGGGAAATACGAGCAGTACTTC
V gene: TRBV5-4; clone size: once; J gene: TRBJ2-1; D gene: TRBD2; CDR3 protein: CASSLGVLAGGRDNEQFF; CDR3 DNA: TGTGCCAGCAGCTTGGGTGTGTTAGCGGGAGGCCGCGACAATGAGCAGTTCTTC
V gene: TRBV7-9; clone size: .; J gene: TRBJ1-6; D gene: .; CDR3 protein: CASSPSDTLNSPLHF; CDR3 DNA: TGTGCCAGCAGCCCATCGGATACTTTGAATTCACCCCTCCACTTT
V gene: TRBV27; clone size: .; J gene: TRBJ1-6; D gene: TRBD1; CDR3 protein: CASSLARGGESSYNSPLHF; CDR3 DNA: TGTGCCAGCAGTTTGGCCAGGGGGGGGGAAAGCTCCTATAATTCACCCCTCCACTTT
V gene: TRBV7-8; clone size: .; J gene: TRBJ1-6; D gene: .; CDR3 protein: CASSSGRPGSNSPLHF; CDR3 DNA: TGTGCCAGCAGCTCAGGGCGGCCAGGGAGCAATTCACCCCTCCACTTT
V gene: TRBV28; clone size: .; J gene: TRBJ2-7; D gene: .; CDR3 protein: CASSSGTPYEQYF; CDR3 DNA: TGTGCCAGCAGTTCTGGAACTCCCTACGAGCAGTACTTC
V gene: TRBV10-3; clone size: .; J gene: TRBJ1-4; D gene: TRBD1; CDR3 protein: CAISESGTGPNEKLFF; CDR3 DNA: TGTGCCATCAGTGAGTCAGGGACAGGCCCTAATGAAAAACTGTTTTTT
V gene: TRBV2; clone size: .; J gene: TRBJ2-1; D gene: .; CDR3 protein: CASGGLGHNEQFF; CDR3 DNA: TGTGCCAGCGGGGGCCTTGGGCACAATGAGCAGTTCTTC
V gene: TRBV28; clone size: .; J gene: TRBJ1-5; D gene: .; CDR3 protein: CASPGRALEQPQHF; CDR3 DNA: TGTGCCAGTCCCGGGAGGGCCCTGGAGCAGCCCCAGCATTTT
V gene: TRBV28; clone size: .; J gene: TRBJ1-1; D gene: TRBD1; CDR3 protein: CASTSRQGATGHTEAFF; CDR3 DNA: TGTGCCAGCACCTCCCGACAGGGGGCTACGGGTCACACTGAAGCTTTCTTT
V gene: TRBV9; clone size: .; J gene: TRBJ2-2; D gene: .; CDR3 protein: CASSATPLLNTGELFF; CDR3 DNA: TGTGCCAGCAGCGCCACCCCCCTCCTAAACACCGGGGAGCTGTTTTTT
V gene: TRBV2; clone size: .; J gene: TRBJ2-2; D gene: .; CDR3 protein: CASSVHGPTGGELFF; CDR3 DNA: TGTGCCAGCAGTGTCCACGGCCCCACGGGCGGGGAGCTGTTTTTT
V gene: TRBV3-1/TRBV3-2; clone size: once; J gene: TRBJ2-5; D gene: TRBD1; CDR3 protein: CASSPPPNRQGLRQETQYF; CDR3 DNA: TGTGCCAGCAGCCCACCCCCGAACCGACAGGGTCTTCGACAAGAGACCCAGTACTTC
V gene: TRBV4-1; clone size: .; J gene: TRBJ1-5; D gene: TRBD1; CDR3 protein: CASSQITGANQPQHF; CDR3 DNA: TGCGCCAGCAGCCAAATCACAGGGGCCAATCAGCCCCAGCATTTT
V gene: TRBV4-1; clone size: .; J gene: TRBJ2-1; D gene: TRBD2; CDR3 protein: CASSHFSGGIDNEQFF; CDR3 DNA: TGCGCCAGCAGCCATTTTAGCGGGGGGATCGACAATGAGCAGTTCTTC
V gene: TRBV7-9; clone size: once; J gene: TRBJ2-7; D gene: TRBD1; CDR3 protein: CASSWQGAAYEQYF; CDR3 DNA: TGTGCCAGCAGCTGGCAGGGGGCTGCCTACGAGCAGTACTTC
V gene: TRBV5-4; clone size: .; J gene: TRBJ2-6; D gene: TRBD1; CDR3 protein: CASSLPRQGVGGANVLTF; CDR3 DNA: TGTGCCAGCAGCTTGCCTAGACAGGGGGTTGGTGGGGCCAACGTCCTGACTTTC
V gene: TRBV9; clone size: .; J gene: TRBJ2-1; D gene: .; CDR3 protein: CASSERDRILSYNEQFF; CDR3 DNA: TGTGCCAGCAGCGAGCGGGACAGGATCCTCTCCTACAATGAGCAGTTCTTC
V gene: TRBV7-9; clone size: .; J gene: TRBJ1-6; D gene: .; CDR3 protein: CASSLQLSNSPLHF; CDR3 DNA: TGTGCCAGCAGCTTACAGTTGAGCAATTCACCCCTCCACTTT
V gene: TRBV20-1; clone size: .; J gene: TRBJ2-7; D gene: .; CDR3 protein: CSALADYEQYF; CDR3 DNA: TGCAGTGCCTTAGCCGACTACGAGCAGTACTTC
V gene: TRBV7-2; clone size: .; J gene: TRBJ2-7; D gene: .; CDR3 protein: CASSPGLYYEQYF; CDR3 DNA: TGTGCCAGCAGCCCCGGACTCTACTACGAGCAGTACTTC
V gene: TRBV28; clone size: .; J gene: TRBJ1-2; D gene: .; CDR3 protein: CASSSGQANYGYTF; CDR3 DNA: TGTGCCAGCTCATCGGGCCAAGCTAACTATGGCTACACCTTC
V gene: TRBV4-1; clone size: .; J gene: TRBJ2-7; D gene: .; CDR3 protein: CASSRSLGGEQYF; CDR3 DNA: TGCGCCAGCAGCCGGTCCCTCGGGGGCGAGCAGTACTTC
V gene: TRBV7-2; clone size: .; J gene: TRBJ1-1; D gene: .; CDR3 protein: CASSLASAGMNTEAFF; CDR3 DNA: TGTGCCAGCAGCTTAGCGTCGGCGGGAATGAACACTGAAGCTTTCTTT
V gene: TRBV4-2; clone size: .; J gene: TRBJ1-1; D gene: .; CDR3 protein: CASSQVDKNTEAFF; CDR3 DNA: TGTGCCAGCAGCCAAGTAGACAAGAACACTGAAGCTTTCTTT
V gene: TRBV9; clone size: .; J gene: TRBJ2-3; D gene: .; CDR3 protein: CASSVRDWGDTQYF; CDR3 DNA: TGTGCCAGCAGCGTAAGGGATTGGGGGGATACGCAGTATTTT
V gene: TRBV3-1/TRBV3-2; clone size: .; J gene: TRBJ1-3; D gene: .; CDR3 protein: CASSQDTRASGNTIYF; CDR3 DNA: TGTGCCAGCAGCCAAGATACACGGGCCTCTGGAAACACCATATATTTT
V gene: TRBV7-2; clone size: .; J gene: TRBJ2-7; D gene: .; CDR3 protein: CASSLNRHYEQYF; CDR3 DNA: TGTGCCAGCAGCTTGAACAGGCACTACGAGCAGTACTTC
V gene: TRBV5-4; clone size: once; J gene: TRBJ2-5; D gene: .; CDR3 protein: CASSHNPGTRQETQYF; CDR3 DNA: TGTGCCAGCAGCCATAACCCCGGGACGAGACAAGAGACCCAGTACTTC
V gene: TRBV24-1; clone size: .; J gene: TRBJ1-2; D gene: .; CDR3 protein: CATSDSRSNYGYTF; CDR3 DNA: TGTGCCACCAGTGATTCCCGTTCCAACTATGGCTACACCTTC
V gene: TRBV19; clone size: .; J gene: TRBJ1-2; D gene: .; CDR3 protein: CASSIARTNYGYTF; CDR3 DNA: TGTGCCAGTAGTATAGCCCGGACTAACTATGGCTACACCTTC
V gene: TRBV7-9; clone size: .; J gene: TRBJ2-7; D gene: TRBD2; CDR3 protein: CASSLPLAGGDEQYF; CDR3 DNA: TGTGCCAGCAGCTTACCACTAGCGGGGGGTGACGAGCAGTACTTC
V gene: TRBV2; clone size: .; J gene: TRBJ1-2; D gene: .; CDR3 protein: CASSERATFYGYTF; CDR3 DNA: TGTGCCAGCAGTGAGAGGGCCACCTTTTATGGCTACACCTTC
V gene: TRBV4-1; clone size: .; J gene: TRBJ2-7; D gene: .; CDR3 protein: CASSLTPGQPYEQYF; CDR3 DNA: TGCGCCAGCAGCCTTACCCCCGGACAGCCCTACGAGCAGTACTTC
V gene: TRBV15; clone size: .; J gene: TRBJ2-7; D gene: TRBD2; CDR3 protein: CATSRVLSSGSKYF; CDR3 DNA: TGTGCCACCAGCAGAGTCCTGTCCAGCGGGAGCAAGTACTTC
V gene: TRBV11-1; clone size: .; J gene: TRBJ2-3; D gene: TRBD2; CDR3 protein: CASSTWTSGSTDTQYF; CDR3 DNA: TGTGCCAGCAGCACTTGGACTAGCGGGAGCACAGATACGCAGTATTTT
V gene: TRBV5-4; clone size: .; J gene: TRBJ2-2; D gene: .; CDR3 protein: CASSLEWAGELFF; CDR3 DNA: TGTGCCAGCAGCTTGGAATGGGCCGGGGAGCTGTTTTTT
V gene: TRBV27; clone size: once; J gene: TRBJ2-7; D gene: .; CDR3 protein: CASSPTRRGEQYF; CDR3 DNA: TGTGCCAGCAGCCCCACGAGGAGGGGCGAGCAGTACTTC
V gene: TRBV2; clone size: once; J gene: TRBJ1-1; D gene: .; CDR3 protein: CASSFEQLDTEAFF; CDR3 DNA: TGTGCCAGCAGTTTTGAACAGCTAGACACTGAAGCTTTCTTT
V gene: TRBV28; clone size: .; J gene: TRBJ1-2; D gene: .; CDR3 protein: CASLWGKKGYTF; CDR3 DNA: TGTGCCAGTCTCTGGGGGAAGAAGGGCTACACCTTC
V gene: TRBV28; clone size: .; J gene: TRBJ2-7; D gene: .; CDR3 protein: CASSLPAGIDNYEQYF; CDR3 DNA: TGTGCCAGCAGTTTGCCCGCAGGGATTGACAACTACGAGCAGTACTTC
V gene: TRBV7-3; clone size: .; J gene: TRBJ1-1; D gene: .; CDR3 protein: CASSEGSTTEAFF; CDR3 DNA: TGTGCCAGCAGCGAAGGGAGTACCACTGAAGCTTTCTTT
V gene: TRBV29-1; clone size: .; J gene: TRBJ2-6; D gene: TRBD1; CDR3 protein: CSTRTGSGANVLTF; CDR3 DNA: TGCAGCACCAGGACAGGCTCTGGGGCCAACGTCCTGACTTTC
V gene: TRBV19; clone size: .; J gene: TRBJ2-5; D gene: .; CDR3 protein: CASSMAELGETQYF; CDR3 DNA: TGTGCCAGTAGTATGGCAGAGCTTGGAGAGACCCAGTACTTC
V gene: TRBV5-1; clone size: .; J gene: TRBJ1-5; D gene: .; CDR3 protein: CASSLGDHRENQPQHF; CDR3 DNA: TGCGCCAGCAGCTTGGGGGACCACAGGGAAAATCAGCCCCAGCATTTT
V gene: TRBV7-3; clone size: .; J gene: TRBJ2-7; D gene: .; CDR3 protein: CASSLGGPTYEQYF; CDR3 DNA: TGTGCCAGCAGCCTAGGTGGGCCCACCTACGAGCAGTACTTC
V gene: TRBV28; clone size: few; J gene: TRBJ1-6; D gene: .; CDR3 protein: CASSPPFGGNSPLHF; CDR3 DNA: TGTGCCAGCAGTCCACCCTTCGGCGGGAATTCACCCCTCCACTTT
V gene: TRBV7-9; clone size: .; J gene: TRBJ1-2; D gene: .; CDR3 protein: CASSGGSNYGYTF; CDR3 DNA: TGTGCCAGCAGCGGGGGGAGTAACTATGGCTACACCTTC
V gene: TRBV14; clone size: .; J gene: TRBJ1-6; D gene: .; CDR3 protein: CASSQGGVFNSPLHF; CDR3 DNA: TGTGCCAGCAGCCAAGGGGGGGTGTTCAATTCACCCCTCCACTTT
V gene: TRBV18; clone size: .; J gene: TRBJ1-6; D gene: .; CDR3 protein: CASSPASADNSPLHF; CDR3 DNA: TGTGCCAGCTCACCAGCGTCCGCGGATAATTCACCCCTCCACTTT